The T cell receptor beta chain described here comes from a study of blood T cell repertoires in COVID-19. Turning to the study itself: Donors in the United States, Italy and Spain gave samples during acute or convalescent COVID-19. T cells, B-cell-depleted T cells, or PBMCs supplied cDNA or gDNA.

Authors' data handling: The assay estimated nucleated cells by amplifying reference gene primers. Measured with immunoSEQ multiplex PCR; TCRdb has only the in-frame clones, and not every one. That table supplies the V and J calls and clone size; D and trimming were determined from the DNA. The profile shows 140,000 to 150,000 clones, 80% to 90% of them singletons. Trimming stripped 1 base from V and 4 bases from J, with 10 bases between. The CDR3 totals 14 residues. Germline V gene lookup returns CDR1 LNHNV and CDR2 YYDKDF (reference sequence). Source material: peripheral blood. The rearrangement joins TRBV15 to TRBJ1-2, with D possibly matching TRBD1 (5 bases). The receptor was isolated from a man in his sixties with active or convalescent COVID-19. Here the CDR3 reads CATSRVRQGYGYTF. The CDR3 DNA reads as TGTGCCACCAGCAGAGTTAGGCAGGGCTATGGCTACACCTTC.